The source of this TCR beta chain is a study of shared T cell receptors in the human thymus. Clones were read by immunoSEQ multiplex PCR, and TCRdb kept only the in-frame ones, dropping some. Of more than 550,000 clones in the sample, about 89% were seen once. The CDR3 has 13 amino acids. Looked up from germline, CDR1 is SGHVS and CDR2 is FNYEAQ. Losses at the gene ends were 9 bases for V and 5 bases for J; bases not matched to a gene: 6. These same data were also listed under a study on human thymus T cells. As that study records: Healthy Finnish infants having corrective surgery for congenital heart defects served as donors. As related research reported, thymic repertoires overlapped highly among unrelated individuals.

This TCR was recovered from a boy younger than two with a congenital heart defect. The chain has TRBV7-6 and TRBJ1-5; 8 bases map to TRBD1. Sequenced: thymocytes. The CDR3 region is CARGDRPYQPQHF. CDR3 nucleotides: TGTGCCAGGGGGGACAGGCCCTATCAGCCCCAGCATTTT.